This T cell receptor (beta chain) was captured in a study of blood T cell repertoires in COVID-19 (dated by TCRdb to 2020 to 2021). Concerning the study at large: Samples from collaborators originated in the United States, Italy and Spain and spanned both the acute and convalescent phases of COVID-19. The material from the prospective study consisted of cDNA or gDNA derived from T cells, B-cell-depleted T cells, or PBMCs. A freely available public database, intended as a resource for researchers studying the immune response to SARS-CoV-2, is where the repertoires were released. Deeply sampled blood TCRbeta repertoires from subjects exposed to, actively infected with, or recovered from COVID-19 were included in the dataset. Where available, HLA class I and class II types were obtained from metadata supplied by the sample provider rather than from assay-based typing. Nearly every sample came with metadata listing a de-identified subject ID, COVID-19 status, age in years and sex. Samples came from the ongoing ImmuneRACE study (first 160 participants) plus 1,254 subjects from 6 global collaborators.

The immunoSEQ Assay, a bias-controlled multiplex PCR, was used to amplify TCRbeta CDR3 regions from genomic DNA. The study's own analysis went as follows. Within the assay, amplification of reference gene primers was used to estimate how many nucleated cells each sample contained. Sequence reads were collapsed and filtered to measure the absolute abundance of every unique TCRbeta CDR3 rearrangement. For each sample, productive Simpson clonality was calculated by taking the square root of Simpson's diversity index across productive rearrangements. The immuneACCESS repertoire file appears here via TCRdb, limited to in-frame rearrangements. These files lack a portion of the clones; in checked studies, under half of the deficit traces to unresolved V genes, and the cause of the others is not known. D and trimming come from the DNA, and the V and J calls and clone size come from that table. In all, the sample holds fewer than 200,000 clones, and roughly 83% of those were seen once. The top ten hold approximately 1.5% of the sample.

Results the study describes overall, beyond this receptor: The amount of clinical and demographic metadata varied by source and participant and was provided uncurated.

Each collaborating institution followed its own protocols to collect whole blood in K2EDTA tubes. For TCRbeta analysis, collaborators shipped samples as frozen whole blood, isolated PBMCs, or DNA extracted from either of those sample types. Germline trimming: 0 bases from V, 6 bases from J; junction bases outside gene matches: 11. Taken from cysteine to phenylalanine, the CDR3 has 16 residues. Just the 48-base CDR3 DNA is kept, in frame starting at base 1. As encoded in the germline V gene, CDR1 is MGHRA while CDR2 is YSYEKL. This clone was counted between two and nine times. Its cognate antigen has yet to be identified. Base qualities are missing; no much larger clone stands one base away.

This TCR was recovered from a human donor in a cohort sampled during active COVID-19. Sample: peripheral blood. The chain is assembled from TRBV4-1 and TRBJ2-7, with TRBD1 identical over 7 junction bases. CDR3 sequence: CASSQDRASQGVEQYF. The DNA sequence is TGCGCCAGCAGCCAAGATAGGGCTAGCCAGGGGGTCGAGCAGTACTTC.